This T cell receptor beta chain originates from a study of Graves' ophthalmopathy and Graves' hyperthyroidism. Study-wide context: Peripheral blood was gathered at first diagnosis, ahead of any treatment whatsoever.

Amplified TCR beta CDR3 regions were obtained using RNA transcripts as template. After a first-round RT-PCR with HTBI primers, a second-round multiplex PCR was run. TCRdb re-analysed the multiplex PCR reads in MiXCR, keeping a single row per CDR3 protein. Found here are 200,000 to 250,000 distinct CDR3 sequences, roughly 29% of them singletons; the top ten hold around 9.8%. Germline trimming cut 5 bases from V and 6 bases from J; bases unmatched to any gene: 16. Germline lookup yields CDR1 MDHEN and CDR2 SYDVKM. This CDR3 is 16 amino acids long. This clonotype showed up just a few times. The source is a man over 45 with Graves' ophthalmopathy. The gene calls are TRBV28 and TRBJ2-7; 7 nucleotides match TRBD1. Sequenced material: peripheral blood. The CDR3 nucleotides read TGTGCCAGCAGTCAATTCCGACAGGGTCCCCGGGGCGAGCAGTACTTC. This codes for CASSQFRQGPRGEQYF.